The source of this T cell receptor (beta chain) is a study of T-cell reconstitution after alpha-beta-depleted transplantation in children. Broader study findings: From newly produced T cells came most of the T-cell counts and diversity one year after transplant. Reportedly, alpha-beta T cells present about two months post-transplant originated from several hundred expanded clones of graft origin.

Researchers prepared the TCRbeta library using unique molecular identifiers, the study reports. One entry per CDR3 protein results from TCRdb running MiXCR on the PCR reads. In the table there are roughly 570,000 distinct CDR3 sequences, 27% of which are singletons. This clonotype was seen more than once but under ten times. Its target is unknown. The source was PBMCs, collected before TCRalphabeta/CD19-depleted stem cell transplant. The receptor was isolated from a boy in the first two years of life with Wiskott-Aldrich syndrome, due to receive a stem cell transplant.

The CDR3 coding sequence is TGCGCCAGCAGCTCCACGAGAGGACTAGCGGGAGCCAATGAGCAGTTCTTC. Encoded protein: CASSSTRGLAGANEQFF. The V gene is TRBV5-1, the J gene TRBJ2-1; TRBD2 matches at 13 bases. The ends lost 3 bases at V and 6 bases at J; junction bases unmatched: 9. This CDR3 contains 17 residues. Germline values: CDR1 SGHRS, CDR2 YFSETQ.